What follows are 9 T cell receptor beta chains derived from one specimen sequenced in a study of blood T cell repertoires in COVID-19. Assay used: immunoSEQ multiplex PCR; TCRdb lists only in-frame clones, some missing. The profile shows under 250,000 clones, around 90% of them singletons. The sequencing input was peripheral blood. These receptors all come from a woman aged 65 to 85 with active or convalescent COVID-19.

V gene TRBV11-2 combines with J gene TRBJ1-6; D is unclear. Germline V gene data show CDR1 as SGHAT and CDR2 as FQNNGV. The germline V and J ends were trimmed by 4 bases and 6 bases, with 13 bases remaining between them. The CDR3 extends over 15 amino acids. The CDR3 region is CASSSMDGLNSPLHF. For the CDR3, the DNA is TGTGCCAGCAGCTCCATGGATGGGCTTAATTCACCCCTCCACTTT.

The chain couples TRBV2 to TRBJ1-3; D remains ambiguous. Germline CDR1 is SNHLY and CDR2 is FYNNEI. Trimming removed 8 bases from V and 0 bases from J, with 11 bases in between. The CDR3 contains 14 residues. The CDR3 coding sequence is TGTGCCAGCCGTGCAGGAAGCTCTGGAAACACCATATATTTT. Residues: CASRAGSSGNTIYF.

The chain combines TRBV24-1 with TRBJ1-4; possible D gene TRBD1, 5 bases. Germline values: CDR1 KGHDR, CDR2 SFDVKD. This CDR3 is 12 amino acids long. Trimming pared 1 base from V and 10 bases from J, leaving 6 bases between. In DNA, the CDR3 is TGTGCCACCAGTGATTTTGGGGCAAAACTGTTTTTT. Amino acid sequence: CATSDFGAKLFF.

The gene calls are TRBV11-2 and TRBJ1-5; D is possibly TRBD1 (6 bases). The CDR3 is 15 amino acids. V lost 3 bases and J 3 bases, leaving 12 bases between the germline ends. Germline V CDR1 and CDR2: SGHAT, FQNNGV. The chain's CDR3 is CASSLGGQNNQPQHF. CDR3 DNA: TGTGCCAGCAGCTTGGGCGGACAGAACAATCAGCCCCAGCATTTT.

The chain uses TRBV5-1 and TRBJ2-2; tentatively, D is TRBD1 (6 bases). CDR3 length: 19 residues. The V and J ends lost 3 bases and 1 base respectively, with 22 bases between them. In germline, CDR1 is SGHRS, CDR2 YFSETQ. In DNA form, the CDR3 reads TGCGCCAGCAGCTCTGCTCAGGTGAACAGGGTGAAGAACACCGGGGAGCTGTTTTTT. It yields the protein CASSSAQVNRVKNTGELFF.

The chain has TRBV5-6 and TRBJ1-6; TRBD1 agrees at 10 bases. Trimming removed 2 bases from V and 9 bases from J; junction bases left unmatched: 5. In germline, CDR1 is SGHDT, CDR2 YYEEEE. The CDR3 is made up of 15 amino acids. As DNA, the CDR3 is TGTGCCAGCAGCTTATGGGGACAGGGGCGTTCACCCCTCCACTTT. Its protein is CASSLWGQGRSPLHF.

This sequence joins TRBV6-5 and TRBJ1-1, with D perhaps matching TRBD1 (5 bases). V was clipped by 8 bases and J by 1 base, with 14 bases between them. The CDR3 covers 14 residues. Germline values: CDR1 MNHEY, CDR2 SVGAGI. For the CDR3, the DNA is TGTGCCAGCGACCCCGGGGGGGGGAACACTGAAGCTTTCTTT. Amino acid sequence: CASDPGGGNTEAFF.

The chain links TRBV18 to TRBJ1-2, with TRBD1 identical over 8 bases. V dropped 3 bases and J dropped 8; count of bases not matched to a gene: 14. This CDR3 has 16 residues. Germline V lookup: CDR1 KGHSH, CDR2 LQKENI. In DNA, the CDR3 is TGTGCCAGCTCACCTTCCCGGAACGGACAGGGTAACGGCTACACCTTC. Its translation is CASSPSRNGQGNGYTF.

V is TRBV20-1 and J is TRBJ2-5, with D unresolved. Germline V gives CDR1 DFQATT, CDR2 SNEGSKA (reference sequence). Trimming cost V 6 bases and J 3 bases, with 8 bases left between them. CDR3 length equals 11 residues. The CDR3 region is CSATRKETQYF. The CDR3 DNA reads as TGCAGTGCGACAAGAAAAGAGACCCAGTACTTC.